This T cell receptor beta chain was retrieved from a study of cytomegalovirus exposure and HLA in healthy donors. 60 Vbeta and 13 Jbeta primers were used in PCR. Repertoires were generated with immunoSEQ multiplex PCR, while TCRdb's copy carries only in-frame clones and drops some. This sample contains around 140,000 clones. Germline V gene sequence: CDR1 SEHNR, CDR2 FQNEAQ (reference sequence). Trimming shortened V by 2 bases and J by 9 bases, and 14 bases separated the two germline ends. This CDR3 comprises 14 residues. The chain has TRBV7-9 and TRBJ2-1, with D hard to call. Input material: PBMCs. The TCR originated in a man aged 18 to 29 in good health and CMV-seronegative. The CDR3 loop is CASSLSLDRFEQFF. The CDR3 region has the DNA TGTGCCAGCAGCTTATCGCTAGACCGGTTTGAGCAGTTCTTC.